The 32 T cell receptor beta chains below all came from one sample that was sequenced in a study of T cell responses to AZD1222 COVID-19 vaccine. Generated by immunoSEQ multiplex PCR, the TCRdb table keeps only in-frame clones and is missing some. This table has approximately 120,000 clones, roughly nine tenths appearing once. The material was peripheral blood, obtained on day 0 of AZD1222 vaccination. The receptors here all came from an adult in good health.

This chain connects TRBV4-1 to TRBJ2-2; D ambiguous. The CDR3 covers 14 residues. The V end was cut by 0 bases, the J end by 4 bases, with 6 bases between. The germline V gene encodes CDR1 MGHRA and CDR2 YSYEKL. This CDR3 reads CASSQEVATGELFF. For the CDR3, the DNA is TGCGCCAGCAGCCAAGAAGTGGCCACCGGGGAGCTGTTTTTT.

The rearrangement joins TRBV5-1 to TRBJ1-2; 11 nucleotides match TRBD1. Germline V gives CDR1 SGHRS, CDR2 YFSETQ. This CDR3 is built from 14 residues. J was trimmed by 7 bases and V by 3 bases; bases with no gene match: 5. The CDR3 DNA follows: TGCGCCAGCAGCTCCGGACAGGGGGCGATTGGCTACACCTTC. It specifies CASSSGQGAIGYTF.

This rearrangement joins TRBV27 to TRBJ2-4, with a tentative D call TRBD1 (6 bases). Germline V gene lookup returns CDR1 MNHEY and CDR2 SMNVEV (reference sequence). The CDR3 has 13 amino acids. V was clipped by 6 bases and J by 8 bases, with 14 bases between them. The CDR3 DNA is TGTGCCAGCAGGCTACAGGGAGAGGACATTCAGTACTTC. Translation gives CASRLQGEDIQYF.

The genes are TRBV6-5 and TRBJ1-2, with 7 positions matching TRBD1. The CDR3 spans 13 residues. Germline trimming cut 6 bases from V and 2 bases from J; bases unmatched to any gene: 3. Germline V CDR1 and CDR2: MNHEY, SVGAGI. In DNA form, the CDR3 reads TGTGCCAGCAGCCTACAGGGGAACTATGGCTACACCTTC. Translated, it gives CASSLQGNYGYTF.

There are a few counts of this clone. Here the CDR3 reads CASSRQGDPSYEQYF. The CDR3 DNA is TGTGCCAGCAGCCGCCAAGGGGACCCATCCTACGAGCAGTACTTC. The gene calls are TRBV7-2 and TRBJ2-7; TRBD1 or TRBD2 may be the D gene (5 bases each). With 5 bases removed from V and 1 base from J, the gap between germline ends came to 15 bases. Germline CDR1 and CDR2: SGHTA and FQGNSA. The CDR3 extends over 15 amino acids.

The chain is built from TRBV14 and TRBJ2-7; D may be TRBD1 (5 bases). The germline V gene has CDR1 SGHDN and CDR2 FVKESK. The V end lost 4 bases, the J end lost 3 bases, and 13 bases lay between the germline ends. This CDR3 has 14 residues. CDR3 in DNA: TGTGCCAGCAGCCGCATCGACAGTTTCTACGAGCAGTACTTC. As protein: CASSRIDSFYEQYF.

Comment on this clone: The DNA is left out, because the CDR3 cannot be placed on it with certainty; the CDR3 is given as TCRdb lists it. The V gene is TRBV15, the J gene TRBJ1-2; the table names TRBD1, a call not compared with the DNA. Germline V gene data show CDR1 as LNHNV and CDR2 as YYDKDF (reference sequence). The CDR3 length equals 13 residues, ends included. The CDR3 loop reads CATSRSPVGQGTF.

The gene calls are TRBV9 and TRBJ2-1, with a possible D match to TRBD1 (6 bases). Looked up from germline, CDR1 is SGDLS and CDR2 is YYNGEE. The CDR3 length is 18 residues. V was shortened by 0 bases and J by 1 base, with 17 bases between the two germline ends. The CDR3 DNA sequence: TGTGCCAGCAGCGTAGAAGAAGGGGGTAAAGGGTCCTACAATGAGCAGTTCTTC. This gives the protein CASSVEEGGKGSYNEQFF.

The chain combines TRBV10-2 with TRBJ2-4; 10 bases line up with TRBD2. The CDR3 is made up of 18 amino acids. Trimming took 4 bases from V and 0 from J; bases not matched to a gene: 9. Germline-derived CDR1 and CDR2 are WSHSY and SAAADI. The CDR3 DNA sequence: TGCGCCAGCAGTGGACTAGCGGGCGTTCAGCAAGCCAAAAACATTCAGTACTTC. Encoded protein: CASSGLAGVQQAKNIQYF.

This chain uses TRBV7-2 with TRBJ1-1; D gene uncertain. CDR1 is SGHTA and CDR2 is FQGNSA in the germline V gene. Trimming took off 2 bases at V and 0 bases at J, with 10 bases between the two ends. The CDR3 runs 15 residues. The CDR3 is CASSLSDTLNTEAFF. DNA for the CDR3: TGTGCCAGCAGCTTAAGCGACACTCTGAACACTGAAGCTTTCTTT.

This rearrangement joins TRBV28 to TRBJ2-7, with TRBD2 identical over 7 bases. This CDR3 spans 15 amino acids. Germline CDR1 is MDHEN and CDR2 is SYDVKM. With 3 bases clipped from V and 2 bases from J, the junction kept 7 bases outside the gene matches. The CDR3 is CASSLGGGVPYEQYF. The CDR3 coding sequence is TGTGCCAGCAGTTTGGGCGGGGGTGTTCCCTACGAGCAGTACTTC.

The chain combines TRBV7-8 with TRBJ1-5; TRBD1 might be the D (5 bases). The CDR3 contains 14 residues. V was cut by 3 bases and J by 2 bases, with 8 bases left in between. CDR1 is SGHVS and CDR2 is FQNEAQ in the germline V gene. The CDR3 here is CASSLGQGNQPQHF. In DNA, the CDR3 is TGTGCCAGCAGCTTGGGGCAGGGCAATCAGCCCCAGCATTTT.

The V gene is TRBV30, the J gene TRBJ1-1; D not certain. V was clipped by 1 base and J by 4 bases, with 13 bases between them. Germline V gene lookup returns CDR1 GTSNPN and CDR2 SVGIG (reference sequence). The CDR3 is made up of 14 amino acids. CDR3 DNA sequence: TGTGCCTGGAGTGACTTCAGGTGGGGCACTGAAGCTTTCTTT. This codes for CAWSDFRWGTEAFF.

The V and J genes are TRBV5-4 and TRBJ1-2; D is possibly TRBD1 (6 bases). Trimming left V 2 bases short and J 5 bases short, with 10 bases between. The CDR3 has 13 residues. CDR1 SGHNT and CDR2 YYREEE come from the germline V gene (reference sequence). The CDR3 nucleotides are TGTGCCAGCAGCTTCGGACAGCTTTATGGCTACACCTTC. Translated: CASSFGQLYGYTF.

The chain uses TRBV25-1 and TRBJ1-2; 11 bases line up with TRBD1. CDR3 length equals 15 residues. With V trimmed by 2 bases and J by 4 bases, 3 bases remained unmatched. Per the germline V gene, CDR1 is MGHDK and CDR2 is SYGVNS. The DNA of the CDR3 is TGTGCCAGCAGTGAAACCGGGACAGGGGGCTATGGCTACACCTTC. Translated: CASSETGTGGYGYTF.

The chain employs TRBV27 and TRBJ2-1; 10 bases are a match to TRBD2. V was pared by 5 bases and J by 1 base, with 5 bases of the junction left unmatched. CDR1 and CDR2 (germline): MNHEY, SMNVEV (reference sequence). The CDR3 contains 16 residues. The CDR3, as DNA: TGTGCCAGCAGTCCCCGTAGCGGGGGGTCCTACAATGAGCAGTTCTTC. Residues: CASSPRSGGSYNEQFF.

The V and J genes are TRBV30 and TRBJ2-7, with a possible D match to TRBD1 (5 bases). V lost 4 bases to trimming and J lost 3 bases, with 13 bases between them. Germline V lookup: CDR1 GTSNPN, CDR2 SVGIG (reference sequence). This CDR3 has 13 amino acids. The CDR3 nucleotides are TGTGCCTGGACACGCGGCAGGGACTACGAGCAGTACTTC. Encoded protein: CAWTRGRDYEQYF.

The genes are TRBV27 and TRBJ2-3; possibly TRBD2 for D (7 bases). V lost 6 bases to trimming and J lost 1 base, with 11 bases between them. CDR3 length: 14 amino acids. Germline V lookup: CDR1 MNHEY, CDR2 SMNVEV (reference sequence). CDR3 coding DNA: TGTGCCAGCAGCTCGGGGGGCCGCACAGATACGCAGTATTTT. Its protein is CASSSGGRTDTQYF.

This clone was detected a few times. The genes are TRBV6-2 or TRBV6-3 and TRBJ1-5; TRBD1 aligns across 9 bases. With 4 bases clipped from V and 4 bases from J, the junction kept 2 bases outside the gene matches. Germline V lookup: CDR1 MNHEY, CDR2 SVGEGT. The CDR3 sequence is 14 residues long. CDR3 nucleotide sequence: TGTGCCAGCAGTTGGGGACAGGGTAATCAGCCCCAGCATTTT. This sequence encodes CASSWGQGNQPQHF.

The CDR3 DNA sequence: TGCGCCAGCAGCCAGAGCGGGACTAGCGGGGGAGTCGAGCAGTACTTC. Its protein is CASSQSGTSGGVEQYF. V and J are TRBV5-1 and TRBJ2-7; 14 nucleotides agree with TRBD2. J was trimmed by 6 bases and V by 4 bases; bases with no gene match: 9. The CDR3 loop spans 16 amino acids. The V gene's germline CDR1 is SGHRS and CDR2 YFSETQ.

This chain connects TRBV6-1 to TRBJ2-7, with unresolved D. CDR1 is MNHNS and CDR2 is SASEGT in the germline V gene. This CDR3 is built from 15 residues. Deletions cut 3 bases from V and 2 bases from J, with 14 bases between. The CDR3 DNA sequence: TGTGCCAGCAGTGAGGCTTCTGGGTCCCCCTACGAGCAGTACTTC. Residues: CASSEASGSPYEQYF.

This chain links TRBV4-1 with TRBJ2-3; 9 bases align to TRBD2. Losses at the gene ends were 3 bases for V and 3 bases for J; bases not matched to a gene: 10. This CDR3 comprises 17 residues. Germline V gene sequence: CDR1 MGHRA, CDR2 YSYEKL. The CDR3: CASSQETGTSFTDTQYF. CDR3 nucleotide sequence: TGCGCCAGCAGCCAGGAAACCGGGACTAGCTTTACAGATACGCAGTATTTT.

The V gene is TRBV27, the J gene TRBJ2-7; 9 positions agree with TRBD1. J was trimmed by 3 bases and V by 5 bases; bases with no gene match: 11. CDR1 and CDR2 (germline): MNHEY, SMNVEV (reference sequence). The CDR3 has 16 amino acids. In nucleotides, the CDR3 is TGTGCCAGCAGTGGGGGACCGGGACAGGGACACTACGAGCAGTACTTC. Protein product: CASSGGPGQGHYEQYF.

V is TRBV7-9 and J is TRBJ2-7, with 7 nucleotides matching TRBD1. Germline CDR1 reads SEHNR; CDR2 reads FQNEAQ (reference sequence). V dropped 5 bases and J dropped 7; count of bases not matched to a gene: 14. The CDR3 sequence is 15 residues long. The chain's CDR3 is CASSNRQGGTFEQYF. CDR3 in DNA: TGTGCCAGCAGCAACAGACAGGGTGGGACCTTTGAGCAGTACTTC.

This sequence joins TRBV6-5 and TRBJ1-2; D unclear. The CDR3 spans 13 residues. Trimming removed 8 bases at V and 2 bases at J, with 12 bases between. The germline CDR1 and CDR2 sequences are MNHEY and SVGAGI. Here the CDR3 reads CASGRTLNYGYTF. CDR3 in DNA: TGTGCCAGCGGCAGGACTCTCAACTATGGCTACACCTTC.

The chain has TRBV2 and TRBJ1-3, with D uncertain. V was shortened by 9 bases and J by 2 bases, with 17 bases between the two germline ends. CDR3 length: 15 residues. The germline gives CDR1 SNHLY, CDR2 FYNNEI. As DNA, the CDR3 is TGTGCCAGTATTAAAGGGAACGGCCCTGGAAACACCATATATTTT. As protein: CASIKGNGPGNTIYF.

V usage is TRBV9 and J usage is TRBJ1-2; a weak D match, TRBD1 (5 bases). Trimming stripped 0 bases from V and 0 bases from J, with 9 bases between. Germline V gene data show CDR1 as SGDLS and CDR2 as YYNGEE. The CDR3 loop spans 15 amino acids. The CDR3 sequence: CASSVGWGPNYGYTF. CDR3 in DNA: TGTGCCAGCAGCGTAGGATGGGGCCCTAACTATGGCTACACCTTC.

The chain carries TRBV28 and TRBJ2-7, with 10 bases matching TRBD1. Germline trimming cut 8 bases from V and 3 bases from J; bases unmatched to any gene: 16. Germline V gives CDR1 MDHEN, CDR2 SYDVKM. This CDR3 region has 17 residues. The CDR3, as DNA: TGTGCCAGCCGCCATAGGGGGACAGGGGACTACCGCTACGAGCAGTACTTC. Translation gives CASRHRGTGDYRYEQYF.

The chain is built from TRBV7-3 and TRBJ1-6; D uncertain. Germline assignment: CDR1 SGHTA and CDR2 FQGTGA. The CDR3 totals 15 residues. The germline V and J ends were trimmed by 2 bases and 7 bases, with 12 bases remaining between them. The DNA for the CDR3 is TGTGCCAGCAGCTTAGATGCAGGCTGGAATTCACCCCTCCACTTT. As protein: CASSLDAGWNSPLHF.

CDR3 DNA sequence: TGTGCCAGCAGTGACTGGCATTTAAATGAAAAACTGTTTTTT. Protein product: CASSDWHLNEKLFF. This rearrangement joins TRBV25-1 to TRBJ1-4; no firm D call. This CDR3 comprises 14 residues. The V end lost 3 bases, the J end lost 5 bases, and 10 bases lay between the germline ends. The germline V gene has CDR1 MGHDK and CDR2 SYGVNS.

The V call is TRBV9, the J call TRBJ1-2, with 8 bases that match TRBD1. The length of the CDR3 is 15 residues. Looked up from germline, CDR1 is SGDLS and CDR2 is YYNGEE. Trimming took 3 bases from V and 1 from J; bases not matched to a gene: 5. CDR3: CASSAPGQVNYGYTF. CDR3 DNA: TGTGCCAGCAGCGCACCGGGACAGGTTAACTATGGCTACACCTTC. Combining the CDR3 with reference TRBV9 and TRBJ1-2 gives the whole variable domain DSGVTQTPKHLITATGQRVTLRCSPRSGDLSVYWYQQSLDQGLQFLIQYYNGEERAKGNILERFSAQQFPDLHSELNLSSLELGDSALYFCASSAPGQVNYGYTFGSGTRLTVV.

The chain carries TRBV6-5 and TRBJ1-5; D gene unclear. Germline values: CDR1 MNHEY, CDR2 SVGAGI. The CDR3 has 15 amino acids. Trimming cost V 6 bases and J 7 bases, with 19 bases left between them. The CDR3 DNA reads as TGTGCCAGCAGGAGAGACCGGGCCCTTGGGCAGCCCCAGCATTTT. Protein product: CASRRDRALGQPQHF.